This passage covers 13 T cell receptor beta chains from one sample sequenced in a study of cytomegalovirus exposure and HLA in healthy donors. 13 Jbeta primers and 60 Vbeta primers were used for the PCR. This table comes from immunoSEQ multiplex PCR, and its TCRdb copy is limited to in-frame clones, with some not included. The sample gives 160,000 or so clones, 75% to 85% of which show up once; about 10% is in the top ten. Sequenced: PBMCs. The receptors stem from a man aged 50-59 years in good health and CMV-seropositive.

This clone appeared once. This rearrangement joins TRBV29-1 to TRBJ2-7; the match to TRBD1 covers 8 bases. Germline V gene data show CDR1 as SQVTM and CDR2 as ANQGSEA. V lost 7 bases and J lost 0; bases outside the gene matches: 5. The CDR3 runs to 13 residues. CDR3 coding DNA: TGCAGCGGCACAGGGGGAAGCTCCTACGAGCAGTACTTC. It is translated as CSGTGGSSYEQYF.

The genes are TRBV4-3 and TRBJ1-1; D is uncertain. V dropped 3 bases and J dropped 5 bases, with 19 bases sitting between them. The CDR3 is 16 residues long. CDR1 is LGHNA, CDR2 YSLEER, per germline. The CDR3 loop reads CASSQTRNSIITEAFF. As DNA, the CDR3 is TGCGCCAGCAGCCAGACCCGAAACAGCATTATTACTGAAGCTTTCTTT.

The rearrangement joins TRBV9 to TRBJ1-4; 7 positions match TRBD1. Germline-derived CDR1 and CDR2 are SGDLS and YYNGEE. This CDR3 comprises 14 residues. Unmatched junction bases numbered 11, after V lost 2 bases and J lost 13 bases. The CDR3 loop reads CASSVALEGGRLFF. The CDR3 DNA reads as TGTGCCAGCAGCGTTGCCCTCGAAGGGGGCAGACTGTTTTTT.

The V call is TRBV5-8, the J call TRBJ2-5; 7 bases align to TRBD2. The CDR3 is 17 residues long. Germline CDR1 and CDR2: SGHTS and YDEGEE. The junction had 15 bases not matched to a gene; V was cut back by 0 bases and J by 7 bases. This CDR3 reads CASSLAGGRDRSGTQYF. In DNA, the CDR3 is TGTGCCAGCAGCTTGGCGGGGGGACGCGATAGGAGCGGGACCCAGTACTTC.

The rearrangement links TRBV7-9 to TRBJ2-3, with D unresolved. The CDR3 extends over 15 amino acids. Germline V gene data show CDR1 as SEHNR and CDR2 as FQNEAQ (reference sequence). The V end lost 1 base, the J end lost 1 base, and 9 bases lay between the germline ends. The CDR3: CASSLVGERTDTQYF. The CDR3 DNA reads TGTGCCAGCAGCTTAGTCGGAGAGCGCACAGATACGCAGTATTTT.

The rearrangement links TRBV19 to TRBJ1-2; 7 bases match TRBD1. The CDR3 contains 15 residues. CDR1 is LNHDA and CDR2 is SQIVND in the germline V gene (reference sequence). V was pared by 3 bases and J by 6 bases, with 10 bases of the junction left unmatched. DNA of the CDR3: TGTGCCAGTAGTATTATTGGGACAGCGATGAATGGCTACACCTTC. It yields the protein CASSIIGTAMNGYTF. Full variable domain (missing parts from reference TRBV19 and TRBJ1-2): DGGITQSPKYLFRKEGQNVTLSCEQNLNHDAMYWYRQDPGQGLRLIYYSQIVNDFQKGDIAEGYSVSREKKESFPLTVTSAQKNPTAFYLCASSIIGTAMNGYTFGSGTRLTVV.

This clone is a singleton in its sample. At one of its ends the junction is not consistent with the germline gene, which may arise from a read error. DNA for the CDR3: TGCAGCGTCGGGGGTGGGGCCAACGGCCTGACTTTC. This codes for CSVGGGANGLTF. The chain recombines TRBV29-1 with TRBJ2-6, with a weak D call TRBD2 (6 bases). Per germline, CDR1 SQVTM and CDR2 ANQGSEA. This CDR3 is built from 12 residues.

The chain is built from TRBV6-5 and TRBJ1-2, with 8 nucleotides matching TRBD1. CDR3 size: 14 residues. V dropped 1 base and J dropped 5; count of bases not matched to a gene: 3. Germline V CDR1 and CDR2: MNHEY, SVGAGI. CDR3 protein: CASSYYGQGYGYTF. CDR3 nucleotide sequence: TGTGCCAGCAGTTACTACGGACAGGGATATGGCTACACCTTC.

V and J are TRBV9 and TRBJ1-1; TRBD1 is a possible D gene (6 bases). The CDR3 has 12 amino acids. The V end lost 5 bases, the J end lost 4 bases, and 9 bases lay between the germline ends. From germline, CDR1 is SGDLS and CDR2 YYNGEE. This CDR3 is CASRGRGTEAFF. The CDR3 DNA follows: TGTGCCAGCAGGGGCAGGGGCACTGAAGCTTTCTTT. The complete variable domain, with remaining parts taken from reference TRBV9 and TRBJ1-1, reads DSGVTQTPKHLITATGQRVTLRCSPRSGDLSVYWYQQSLDQGLQFLIQYYNGEERAKGNILERFSAQQFPDLHSELNLSSLELGDSALYFCASRGRGTEAFFGQGTRLTVV.

This chain joins TRBV27 and TRBJ2-7; D gene unclear. Trimming removed 5 bases from V and 2 bases from J, with 4 bases in between. The CDR3 has 11 amino acids. Germline CDR1 MNHEY, CDR2 SMNVEV (reference sequence). The CDR3 region is CASSPAYEQYF. In DNA form, the CDR3 reads TGTGCCAGCAGTCCGGCCTACGAGCAGTACTTC.

The chain uses TRBV9 and TRBJ2-3, with D unresolved. Germline values: CDR1 SGDLS, CDR2 YYNGEE. V lost 3 bases and J lost 4, with 9 bases in between. This CDR3 comprises 13 residues. The DNA for the CDR3 is TGTGCCAGCAGCGGTATCGTAGCAGATACGCAGTATTTT. Residues: CASSGIVADTQYF.

This clone appeared once. The V gene is TRBV9, the J gene TRBJ2-1, with D maybe TRBD1 (6 bases). CDR3 length equals 14 residues. CDR1 SGDLS and CDR2 YYNGEE come from the germline V gene. Trimming pared 0 bases from V and 8 bases from J, leaving 12 bases between. The CDR3 DNA reads TGTGCCAGCAGCGTAGCAACAGGGTATGATGAGCAGTTCTTC. Its translation is CASSVATGYDEQFF.

CDR3 protein: CASSVGGTEAKNIQYF. The CDR3 bases are TGTGCCAGCAGCGTAGGGGGGACAGAAGCCAAAAACATTCAGTACTTC. The chain employs TRBV9 and TRBJ2-4, with 7 bases identical to TRBD1. CDR3 size: 16 residues. Germline V gives CDR1 SGDLS, CDR2 YYNGEE. Trimming took 0 bases from V and 0 from J; bases not matched to a gene: 3.